Shown below are 25 T cell receptor beta chains from a single sample sequenced in a study of blood T cells in healthy people across ages. Sample-barcoded 5' priming and a J-beta primer mix drove a second PCR of roughly 6 to 12 cycles. Each CDR3 protein gets one entry after TCRdb re-called the 5' RACE reads with MiXCR. The data contain over a million distinct CDR3 sequences, 35% to 55% of them seen just once; the ten biggest clones take up 18%. Material: blood. Receptors were obtained from a woman aged 55-69 years in good health.

This sequence joins TRBV20-1 and TRBJ2-7; 15 nucleotides align to TRBD2. The CDR3 has 16 amino acids. The V gene end was trimmed by 0 bases and the J gene end by 4 bases; junction bases not matched to a gene: 4. Germline V gene lookup returns CDR1 DFQATT and CDR2 SNEGSKA (reference sequence). The CDR3 nucleotides are TGCAGTGCTAGAGATCGGGGGACTAGCGGGAGGTACGAGCAGTACTTC. Translated: CSARDRGTSGRYEQYF.

This clonotype has more than one count but fewer than ten. The chain uses TRBV7-9 and TRBJ2-3, with 9 bases lining up with TRBD2. V lost 6 bases and J lost 5; bases outside the gene matches: 6. This CDR3 has 14 residues. Germline lookup yields CDR1 SEHNR and CDR2 FQNEAQ (reference sequence). The CDR3 bases are TGTGCCAGCAGGGCAGCGGGAGGAGAAGATACGCAGTATTTT. This gives the protein CASRAAGGEDTQYF. Looking up the rest from reference TRBV7-9 and TRBJ2-3 gives the full variable domain: DTGVSQNPRHKITKRGQNVTFRCDPISEHNRLYWYRQTLGQGPEFLTYFQNEAQLEKSRLLSDRFSAERPKGSFSTLEIQRTEQGDSAMYLCASRAAGGEDTQYFGPGTRLTVL.

The chain joins TRBV21-1 to TRBJ2-5; the table's D call, TRBD1, was not checked against the DNA. The DNA matches TRBJ2-7 better at its end, which makes the J call doubtful. TRBV21-1 is a listed pseudogene. The CDR3 has 15 residues. The CDR3 nucleotides read TGTGCCAGCAGCAACGGGGGGGGGCAGAGGAACGAGCAGTACTTC. Its translation: CASSNGGGQRNEQYF.

This CDR3 is CASGQISYEQYF. CDR3 sequence (DNA): TGTGCGAGTGGACAGATCTCCTACGAGCAGTACTTC. J is TRBJ2-7 and V is TRBV27; TRBD1 is a possible D gene (6 bases). CDR1 is MNHEY, CDR2 SMNVEV, per germline (reference sequence). The CDR3 spans 12 residues.

V and J are TRBV27 and TRBJ2-2, with 11 bases fitting TRBD2. CDR1 and CDR2 (germline): MNHEY, SMNVEV (reference sequence). Losses at the gene ends were 4 bases for V and 1 base for J; bases not matched to a gene: 5. The CDR3 runs 17 residues. This CDR3 reads CASSSPGLAENTGELFF. The CDR3 region has the DNA TGTGCCAGCAGTTCTCCGGGACTAGCGGAGAACACCGGGGAGCTGTTTTTT.

The chain is built from TRBV5-6 and TRBJ2-7; D unclear. The ends were cut back, 0 bases at V and 4 bases at J, with 11 bases in the middle. The CDR3 length is 14 residues. Germline CDR1 reads SGHDT; CDR2 reads YYEEEE. CDR3 region: CASSLVDLGYEQYF. In nucleotides, the CDR3 is TGTGCCAGCAGCTTGGTAGACCTGGGTTACGAGCAGTACTTC.

This clonotype came up a few times. The chain employs TRBV6-2 or TRBV6-3 and TRBJ2-1, with 9 positions matching TRBD2. The CDR3 contains 16 residues. With V trimmed by 6 bases and J by 2 bases, 8 bases remained unmatched. CDR1 is MNHEY and CDR2 is SVGEGT in the germline V gene. CDR3 loop: CASRLISGSAYNEQFF. CDR3 sequence (DNA): TGTGCCAGCAGACTGATTAGCGGGAGCGCCTACAATGAGCAGTTCTTC.

This chain joins TRBV9 and TRBJ2-3; unclear D gene. The CDR3 extends over 15 amino acids. V was trimmed by 0 bases and J by 5 bases, leaving 13 bases between them. CDR1 and CDR2 from the germline V gene are SGDLS and YYNGEE. The CDR3 is CASSVGGTGKDTQYF. CDR3 nucleotides: TGTGCCAGCAGCGTAGGAGGAACGGGCAAAGATACGCAGTATTTT.

The J gene is TRBJ2-5, the V gene TRBV12-3 or TRBV12-4; 9 bases fit TRBD2. V dropped 7 bases and J dropped 3; count of bases not matched to a gene: 6. The CDR3 length is 14 residues. CDR3 DNA: TGTGCCAGCACCCTACGCGGGGGGGAAGAGACCCAGTACTTC. Its protein is CASTLRGGEETQYF.

In its sample, this clonotype was seen a few times. The chain joins TRBV18 to TRBJ1-6; D gene ambiguous. V lost 1 base and J lost 0, with 13 bases in between. This CDR3 contains 18 residues. CDR1 KGHSH and CDR2 LQKENI come from the germline V gene. The CDR3 DNA follows: TGTGCCAGCTCACCACTACCAGGACCACTCTCCTATAATTCACCCCTCCACTTT. This gives the protein CASSPLPGPLSYNSPLHF.

This clonotype was detected only once. The J gene is TRBJ1-6, the V gene TRBV14; the D is unclear. Per the germline V gene, CDR1 is SGHDN and CDR2 is FVKESK. The CDR3 totals 16 residues. Trimming stripped 1 base from V and 0 bases from J, with 7 bases between. The CDR3 DNA is TGTGCCAGCAGCCAAGGGATCGGCTCCTATAATTCACCCCTCCACTTT. It encodes CASSQGIGSYNSPLHF.

The J gene is TRBJ2-1, the V gene TRBV6-2 or TRBV6-3; D is perhaps TRBD2 (5 bases). This CDR3 comprises 13 residues. Germline V lookup: CDR1 MNHEY, CDR2 SVGEGT. V was shortened by 6 bases and J by 8 bases, with 14 bases between the two germline ends. The CDR3 sequence: CASRTGFEDEQFF. CDR3 bases: TGTGCCAGCAGAACGGGATTTGAGGATGAGCAGTTCTTC.

This clonotype was picked up a small number of times. The CDR3 sequence: CSVDPRGDTQYF. CDR3 bases: TGCAGCGTTGACCCCCGTGGAGATACGCAGTATTTT. The genes are TRBV29-1 and TRBJ2-3; the D is unclear. With 3 bases removed from V and 5 bases from J, the gap between germline ends came to 9 bases. In germline, CDR1 is SQVTM, CDR2 ANQGSEA. The CDR3 runs to 12 residues.

This chain joins TRBV27 and TRBJ2-3; 11 nucleotides agree with TRBD2. CDR1 is MNHEY, CDR2 SMNVEV, per germline (reference sequence). This CDR3 contains 17 residues. The ends lost 5 bases at V and 2 bases at J; junction bases unmatched: 9. The CDR3: CASSHMGLADTTDTQYF. The CDR3, as DNA: TGTGCCAGCAGTCACATGGGACTAGCGGACACCACAGATACGCAGTATTTT.

This clonotype appeared a few times. This chain joins TRBV4-2 and TRBJ1-5; D is ambiguous. Per the germline V gene, CDR1 is LGHNA and CDR2 is YNFKEQ. CDR3 length: 15 amino acids. V lost 0 bases to trimming and J lost 2 bases, with 8 bases between them. DNA for the CDR3: TGTGCCAGCAGCCAAGATTGGCAGGGCAATCAGCCCCAGCATTTT. The encoded protein is CASSQDWQGNQPQHF.

This clonotype was detected only a few times. The J gene is TRBJ2-5, the V gene TRBV18; TRBD2 matches 9 bases. Germline values: CDR1 KGHSH, CDR2 LQKENI. The CDR3 sequence is 15 residues long. Unmatched junction bases numbered 7, after V lost 4 bases and J lost 4 bases. CDR3 sequence (DNA): TGTGCCAGCTCACGGACTAGCGAGAGGTCAGAGACCCAGTACTTC. Translating it yields CASSRTSERSETQYF.

The chain uses TRBV5-4 and TRBJ2-7; D is ambiguous. V was shortened by 1 base and J by 2 bases, with 7 bases between the two germline ends. CDR3 length: 13 amino acids. Per the germline V gene, CDR1 is SGHNT and CDR2 is YYREEE (reference sequence). The CDR3 loop is CASSLTTTYEQYF. As DNA, the CDR3 is TGTGCCAGCAGCTTGACAACCACCTACGAGCAGTACTTC.

This clonotype was seen repeatedly, ten times or more. The chain is built from TRBV5-5 and TRBJ1-5; D perhaps matches TRBD1 (5 bases). V was trimmed by 0 bases and J by 0 bases, leaving 10 bases between them. The CDR3 consists of 16 residues. Germline CDR1 is SGHKS and CDR2 is YYEKEE (reference sequence). The CDR3 DNA sequence: TGTGCCAGCAGCTTGGAAGGGGTTTTTAGCAATCAGCCCCAGCATTTT. Its translation is CASSLEGVFSNQPQHF.

This clonotype has a single count. The rearrangement links TRBV10-1 to TRBJ2-1; D remains unclear. V lost 0 bases to trimming and J lost 0 bases, with 12 bases between them. This CDR3 spans 17 amino acids. Germline V CDR1 and CDR2: WNHNN, SYGVQD (reference sequence). DNA of the CDR3: TGCGCCAGCAGTGAGTCGATCAGGCCCAACTCCTACAATGAGCAGTTCTTC. Translation gives CASSESIRPNSYNEQFF.

The V and J genes are TRBV3-1 and TRBJ2-1; D remains unclear. Per germline, CDR1 LGHDT and CDR2 YNNKEL (reference sequence). Trimming shortened V by 8 bases and J by 1 base, and 9 bases separated the two germline ends. The CDR3 is 13 residues long. The CDR3 DNA sequence: TGTGCCAGCGGCAGGAAATCCTACAATGAGCAGTTCTTC. Its translation is CASGRKSYNEQFF.

This chain connects TRBV7-8 to TRBJ1-4, with 9 bases lining up with TRBD1. This CDR3 has 16 amino acids. The V segment lost 1 base and the J segment 3 bases; nucleotides outside the gene matches: 3. Germline V lookup: CDR1 SGHVS, CDR2 FQNEAQ. The CDR3 DNA follows: TGTGCCAGCAGCTTAGAACAGGGGGCAGCTAATGAAAAACTGTTTTTT. Its protein is CASSLEQGAANEKLFF.

The sample holds a few counts of this clonotype. The chain recombines TRBV7-3 with TRBJ2-3; 7 bases fit TRBD1. After removal of 4 bases from V and 0 bases from J, the junction contained 7 bases not matched to a gene. Germline values: CDR1 SGHTA, CDR2 FQGTGA. The CDR3 totals 16 residues. The DNA of the CDR3 is TGTGCCAGCAGCTCTACAGGGGCCGCTAGCACAGATACGCAGTATTTT. Translated, it gives CASSSTGAASTDTQYF.

This clonotype was observed a single time. The rearrangement links TRBV5-4 to TRBJ2-1; TRBD2 matches at 7 bases. The DNA end is more similar to TRBJ2-7, so the J call may be wrong. Germline V gene sequence: CDR1 SGHNT, CDR2 YYREEE (reference sequence). This CDR3 contains 18 residues. CDR3: CASSLGLARGSSYNEQYF. The CDR3 coding sequence is TGTGCCAGCAGCTTGGGATTAGCGCGGGGGAGCTCCTACAATGAGCAGTACTTC.

A word on this clonotype: At one boundary the junction diverges from the germline segment, which might be a read error. The rearrangement links TRBV20-1 to TRBJ2-1; 12 nucleotides align to TRBD2. The end of the DNA aligns better with TRBJ2-7, so the J call may be wrong. The CDR3 spans 17 residues. Germline CDR1 is DFQATT and CDR2 is SNEGSKA (reference sequence). This CDR3 is CGASRVTSGSTYNEQYF. The DNA of the CDR3 is TGCGGTGCTAGCAGGGTGACTAGCGGGAGCACCTACAATGAGCAGTACTTC.

The J gene is TRBJ2-1, the V gene TRBV2; 13 positions agree with TRBD2. The CDR3 has 15 residues. V shed 3 bases, J shed 5 bases, and the junction held 1 base outside the gene matches. The germline gives CDR1 SNHLY, CDR2 FYNNEI. The CDR3 here is CASSDTSGRDNEQFF. As DNA, the CDR3 is TGTGCCAGCAGTGATACTAGCGGGAGGGACAATGAGCAGTTCTTC.